One sample yielded the 8 T cell receptor beta chains listed below, sequenced in a study of CD8+ T cells in alopecia areata. RNA extraction was followed by reverse transcription into cDNA, which acted as the sequencing template. Produced via immunoSEQ multiplex PCR; TCRdb's table is partial and in-frame only. This sample has under 350,000 clones, with roughly 60% found just once. Specified treatment: oral pan-JAK inhibitor, 5-10 mg twice daily. The sample was CD4+ T cells sorted from blood, taken at week 24, from a patient treated with tofacitinib. All receptors derive from a human donor with alopecia areata.

This clone was found a few times. The J gene is TRBJ2-5, the V gene TRBV5-4; 10 bases match TRBD2. V was clipped by 3 bases and J by 5 bases; unmatched bases: 10. Germline-derived CDR1 and CDR2 are SGHNT and YYREEE (reference sequence). The CDR3 length is 16 residues. CDR3 sequence: CASSWRSGGAWETQYF. The CDR3, as DNA: TGTGCCAGCAGCTGGAGAAGCGGGGGGGCGTGGGAGACCCAGTACTTC.

The chain employs TRBV28 and TRBJ1-5; D unclear. Trimming shortened V by 3 bases and J by 2 bases, and 2 bases separated the two germline ends. The CDR3 runs to 12 residues. The germline V gene has CDR1 MDHEN and CDR2 SYDVKM. The CDR3 region has the DNA TGTGCCAGCAGTTTCGGCAATCAGCCCCAGCATTTT. This encodes CASSFGNQPQHF.

This clone has only a few counts. V gene TRBV14 combines with J gene TRBJ2-1; D is unclear. V was pared by 4 bases and J by 5 bases, with 12 bases between. The germline CDR1 and CDR2 sequences are SGHDN and FVKESK. CDR3 size: 14 residues. As DNA, the CDR3 is TGTGCCAGCAGCCCCCGGTGGAGCAACAATGAGCAGTTCTTC. It is translated as CASSPRWSNNEQFF.

This clone appeared a single time. The rearrangement uses TRBV29-1 and TRBJ1-1; no definite D call. The germline V gene has CDR1 SQVTM and CDR2 ANQGSEA. This CDR3 contains 15 residues. Trimming took off 6 bases at V and 1 base at J, with 18 bases between the two ends. CDR3 DNA: TGCAGCGTCCTCCCCCCGAGCCGGGCGAACACTGAAGCTTTCTTT. It yields the protein CSVLPPSRANTEAFF.

The chain joins TRBV30 to TRBJ1-2, with 8 bases fitting TRBD1. CDR1 GTSNPN and CDR2 SVGIG come from the germline V gene (reference sequence). Trimming removed 2 bases from V and 6 bases from J; junction bases left unmatched: 5. This CDR3 comprises 13 residues. CDR3 DNA sequence: TGTGCCTGGAGTCCAGGGGGCAGAAATGGCTACACCTTC. It specifies CAWSPGGRNGYTF. Looking up the rest from reference TRBV30 and TRBJ1-2 gives the full variable domain: SQTIHQWPATLVQPVGSPLSLECTVEGTSNPNLYWYRQAAGRGLQLLFYSVGIGQISSEVPQNLSASRPQDRQFILSSKKLLLSDSGFYLCAWSPGGRNGYTFGSGTRLTVV.

This chain links TRBV30 with TRBJ2-3; 7 bases are shared with TRBD1. Germline CDR1 reads GTSNPN; CDR2 reads SVGIG (reference sequence). Trimming removed 4 bases from V and 0 bases from J; junction bases left unmatched: 1. There are 13 residues in the CDR3. CDR3: CAWTQGSTDTQYF. DNA for the CDR3: TGTGCCTGGACACAGGGGAGCACAGATACGCAGTATTTT.

This clone has a handful of counts. This sequence joins TRBV5-1 and TRBJ1-6, with D unresolved. Deletions cut 0 bases from V and 7 bases from J, with 5 bases between. Looked up from germline, CDR1 is SGHRS and CDR2 is YFSETQ. The CDR3 consists of 13 residues. CDR3 region: CASSLDGNSPLHF. In DNA, the CDR3 is TGCGCCAGCAGCTTGGATGGAAATTCACCCCTCCACTTT. Full variable domain (rest looked up from reference TRBV5-1 and TRBJ1-6): KAGVTQTPRYLIKTRGQQVTLSCSPISGHRSVSWYQQTPGQGLQFLFEYFSETQRNKGNFPGRFSGRQFSNSRSEMNVSTLELGDSALYLCASSLDGNSPLHFGNGTRLTVT.

The chain has TRBV2 and TRBJ2-7; D may be TRBD1 (5 bases). Germline V gene lookup returns CDR1 SNHLY and CDR2 FYNNEI. Trimming removed 7 bases at V and 2 bases at J, with 9 bases between. This CDR3 is 12 amino acids long. In nucleotides, the CDR3 is TGTGCCAGCAAGACAGTGCCCTACGAGCAGTACTTC. Protein sequence: CASKTVPYEQYF.